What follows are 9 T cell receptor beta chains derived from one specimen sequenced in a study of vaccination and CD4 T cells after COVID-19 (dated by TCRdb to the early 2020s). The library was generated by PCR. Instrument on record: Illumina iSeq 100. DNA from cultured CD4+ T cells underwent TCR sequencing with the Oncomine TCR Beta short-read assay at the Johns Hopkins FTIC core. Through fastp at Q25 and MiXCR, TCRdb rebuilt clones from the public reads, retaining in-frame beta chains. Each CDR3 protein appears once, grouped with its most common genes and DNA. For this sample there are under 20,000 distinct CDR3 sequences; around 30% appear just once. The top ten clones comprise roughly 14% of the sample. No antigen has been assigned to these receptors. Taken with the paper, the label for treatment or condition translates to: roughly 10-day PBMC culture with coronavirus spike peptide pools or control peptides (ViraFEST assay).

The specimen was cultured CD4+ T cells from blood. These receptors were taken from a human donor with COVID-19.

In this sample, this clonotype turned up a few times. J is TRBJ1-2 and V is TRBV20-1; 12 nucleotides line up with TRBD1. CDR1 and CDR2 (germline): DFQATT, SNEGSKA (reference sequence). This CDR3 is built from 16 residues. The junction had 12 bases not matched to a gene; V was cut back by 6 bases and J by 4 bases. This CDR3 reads CSAGDRGQAGGYGYTF. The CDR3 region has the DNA TGCAGTGCCGGGGACAGGGGGCAGGCAGGGGGCTATGGCTACACCTTC.

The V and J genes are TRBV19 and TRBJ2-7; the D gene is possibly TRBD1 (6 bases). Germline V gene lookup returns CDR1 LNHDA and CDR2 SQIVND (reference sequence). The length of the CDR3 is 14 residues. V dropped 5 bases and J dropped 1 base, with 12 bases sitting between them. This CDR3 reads CASSPVRGSYEQYF. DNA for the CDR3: TGTGCCAGTAGTCCCGTGAGGGGGTCCTACGAGCAGTACTTC.

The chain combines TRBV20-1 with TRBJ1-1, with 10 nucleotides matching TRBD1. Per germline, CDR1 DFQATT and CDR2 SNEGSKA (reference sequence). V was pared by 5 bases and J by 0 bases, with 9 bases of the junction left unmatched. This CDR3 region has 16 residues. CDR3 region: CSARRGTGDMNTEAFF. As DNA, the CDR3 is TGCAGTGCTCGACGTGGGACAGGGGACATGAACACTGAAGCTTTCTTT.

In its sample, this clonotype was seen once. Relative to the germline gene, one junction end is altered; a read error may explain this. As DNA, the CDR3 is TGTGCCAGCAGGGAAGCCATGCGGGGGGCAGATACGCAGTATTTT. Translation: CASREAMRGADTQYF. The chain is built from TRBV6-1 and TRBJ2-3, with 8 bases fitting TRBD2. The CDR3 runs to 15 residues. Looked up from germline, CDR1 is MNHNS and CDR2 is SASEGT.

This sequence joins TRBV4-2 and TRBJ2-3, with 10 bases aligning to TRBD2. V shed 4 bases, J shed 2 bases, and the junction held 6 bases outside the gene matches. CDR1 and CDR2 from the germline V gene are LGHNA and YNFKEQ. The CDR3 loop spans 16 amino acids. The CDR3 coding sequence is TGTGCCAGCAGCCGCGCGAGCGGGGGGGCCACAGATACGCAGTATTTT. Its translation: CASSRASGGATDTQYF.

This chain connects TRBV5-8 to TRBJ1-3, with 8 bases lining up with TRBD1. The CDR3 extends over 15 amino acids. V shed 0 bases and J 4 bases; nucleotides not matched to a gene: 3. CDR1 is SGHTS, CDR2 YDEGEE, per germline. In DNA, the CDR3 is TGTGCCAGCAGCTTGGTCGGGACAGGAGGAAACACCATATATTTT. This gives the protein CASSLVGTGGNTIYF.

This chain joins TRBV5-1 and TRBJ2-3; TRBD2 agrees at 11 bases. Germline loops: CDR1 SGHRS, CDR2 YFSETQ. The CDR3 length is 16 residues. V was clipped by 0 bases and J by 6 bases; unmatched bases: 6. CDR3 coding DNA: TGCGCCAGCAGCTTGGTGCCTAGCGGGGGGTTGGATACGCAGTATTTT. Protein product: CASSLVPSGGLDTQYF.

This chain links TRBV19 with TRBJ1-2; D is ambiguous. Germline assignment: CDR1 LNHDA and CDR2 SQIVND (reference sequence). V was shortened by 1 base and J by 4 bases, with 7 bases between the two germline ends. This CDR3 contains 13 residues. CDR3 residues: CASSIVSIYGYTF. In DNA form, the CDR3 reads TGTGCCAGTAGTATAGTATCCATCTATGGCTACACCTTC.

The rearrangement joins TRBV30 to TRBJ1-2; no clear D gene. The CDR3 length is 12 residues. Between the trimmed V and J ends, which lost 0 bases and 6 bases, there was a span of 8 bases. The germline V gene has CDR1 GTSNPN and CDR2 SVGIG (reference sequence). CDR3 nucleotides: TGTGCCTGGAGTGTACAGCAGCATGGCTACACCTTC. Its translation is CAWSVQQHGYTF.